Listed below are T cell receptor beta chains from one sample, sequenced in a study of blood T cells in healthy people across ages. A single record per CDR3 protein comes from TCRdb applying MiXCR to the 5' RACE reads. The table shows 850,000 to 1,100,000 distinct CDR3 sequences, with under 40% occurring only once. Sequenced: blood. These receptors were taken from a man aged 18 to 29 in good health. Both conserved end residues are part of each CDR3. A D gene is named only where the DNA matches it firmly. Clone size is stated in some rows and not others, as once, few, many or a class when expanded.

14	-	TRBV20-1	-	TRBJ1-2	TGCAGTGCTAGAGTTTCGGGGGCCGGCTATGGCTACACCTTC	CSARVSGAGYGYTF
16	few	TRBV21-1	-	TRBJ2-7	TGTGCCAGCAGCAGGGACGGACTTAATTCTACCTACGAGCAGTACTTC	CASSRDGLNSTYEQYF
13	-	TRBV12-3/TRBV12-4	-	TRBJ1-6	TGTGCCAGCAGGCCGGGTCCGGCATCACCCCTCCACTTT	CASRPGPASPLHF
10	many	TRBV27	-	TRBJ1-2	TGTGCCAGCAGTTTGTTTGGCTACACCTTC	CASSLFGYTF
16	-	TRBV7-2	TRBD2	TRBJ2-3	TGTGCCAGCAGCTTAAATTCGGGGGGGCCCTCAGATACGCAGTATTTT	CASSLNSGGPSDTQYF
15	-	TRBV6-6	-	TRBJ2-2	TGTGCCAGCAGTTTTTGCCCTTTTAACACCGGGGAGCTGTTTTTT	CASSFCPFNTGELFF
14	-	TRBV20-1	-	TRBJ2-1	TGCAGTGCTAGATTGGCGGCAGGAACCAATGAGCAGTTCTTC	CSARLAAGTNEQFF
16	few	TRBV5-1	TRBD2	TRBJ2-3	TGCGCCAGCAGTCCGCCGCTAGCGGGGTTAGCAGATACGCAGTATTTT	CASSPPLAGLADTQYF
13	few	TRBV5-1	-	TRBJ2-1	TGCGCCAGCAGTACAGCACCGAGTAATGAGCAGTTCTTC	CASSTAPSNEQFF
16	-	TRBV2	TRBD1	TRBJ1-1	TGTGCCAGCAGTGGGCTTAAGGGGGCTCCGAACACTGAAGCTTTCTTT	CASSGLKGAPNTEAFF
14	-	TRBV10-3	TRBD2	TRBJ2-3	TGTGCCACCGGGAGGGACAAGGTGATAGATACGCAGTATTTT	CATGRDKVIDTQYF
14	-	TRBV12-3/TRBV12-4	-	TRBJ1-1	TGTGCCAGCAGTCTCTCTACCAGGGACACTGAAGCTTTCTTT	CASSLSTRDTEAFF
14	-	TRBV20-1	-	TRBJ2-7	TGCAGTGCTAAGACCCCAACGACCTCCTACGAGCAGTACTTC	CSAKTPTTSYEQYF
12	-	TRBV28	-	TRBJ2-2	TGTGCCAGCACTTCGAACACCGGGGAGCTGTTTTTT	CASTSNTGELFF
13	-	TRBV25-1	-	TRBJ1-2	TGTGCCAGCGCAGGGGCCTATGACTATGGCTACACCTTC	CASAGAYDYGYTF
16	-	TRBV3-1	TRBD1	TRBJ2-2	TGTGCCAGCAGCCCAGGGACAGGGCTGGACACCGGGGAGCTGTTTTTT	CASSPGTGLDTGELFF
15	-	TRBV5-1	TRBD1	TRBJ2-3	TGCGCCAGCAGCTTACAGGGGCCCGGCACAGCTACGCAGTATTTT	CASSLQGPGTATQYF
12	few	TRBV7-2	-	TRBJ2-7	TGTGCCAGCAGCTCGGACCACTACGAGCAGTACTTC	CASSSDHYEQYF
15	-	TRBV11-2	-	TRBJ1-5	TGTGCCAGCAGCTTAAGATCGGAGAGCAATCAGCCCCAGCATTTT	CASSLRSESNQPQHF
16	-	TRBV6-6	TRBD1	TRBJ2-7	TGTGCCAGCAGTTACTCACAGGGGGCCTCCTACAATGAGCAGTACTTC	CASSYSQGASYNEQYF
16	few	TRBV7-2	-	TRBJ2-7	TGTGCCAGCAGCTTAGATTATGGGGGACCTTACTACGAGCAGTACTTC	CASSLDYGGPYYEQYF
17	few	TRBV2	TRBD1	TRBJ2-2	TGTGCCAGCAGCCAGGACAGGGTTTTTCCCCGGGCCGGGGAGCTGTTTTTT	CASSQDRVFPRAGELFF
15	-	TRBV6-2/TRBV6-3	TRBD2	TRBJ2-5	TGTGCCAGCACCCCAATTAGCGGGAAACAAGAGACCCAGTACTTC	CASTPISGKQETQYF
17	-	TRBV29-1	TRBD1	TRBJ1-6	TGCAGCCCTGAGGGGGGCCAGGGGGAATCCTATAATTCACCCCTCCACTTT	CSPEGGQGESYNSPLHF
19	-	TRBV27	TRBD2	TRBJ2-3	TGTGCCAGCAGTCCCCTAACCTTCCTGACTAGCGGGGTCACAGATACGCAGTATTTT	CASSPLTFLTSGVTDTQYF
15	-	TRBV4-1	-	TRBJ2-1	TGCGCCAGCAGCCAAGATTCCGGGACCATTAATGAGCAGTTCTTC	CASSQDSGTINEQFF
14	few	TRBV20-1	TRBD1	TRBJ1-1	TGCAGTGCCCCCGGGACAGGGAAAAACACTGAAGCTTTCTTT	CSAPGTGKNTEAFF
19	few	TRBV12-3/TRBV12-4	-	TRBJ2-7	TGTGCCAGCAGTTTAGAATTGGGTCTTGGGGGGAGCTCCTACAATGAGCAGTACTTC	CASSLELGLGGSSYNEQYF
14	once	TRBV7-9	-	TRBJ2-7	TGTGCCAGCAGCCCTGGACAGACCCTTTACGAGCAGTACTTC	CASSPGQTLYEQYF
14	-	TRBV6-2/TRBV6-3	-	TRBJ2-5	TGTGCCATTTCGACGTATTCTCCCCAAGAGACCCAGTACTTC	CAISTYSPQETQYF
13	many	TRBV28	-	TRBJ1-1	TGTGCCAGCAGTATGACAGGGAACACTGAAGCTTTCTTT	CASSMTGNTEAFF
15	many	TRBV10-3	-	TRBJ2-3	TGTGCCATCGATACCGCCGGGACCTCCACAGATACGCAGTATTTT	CAIDTAGTSTDTQYF
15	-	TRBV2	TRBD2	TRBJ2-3	TGTGCCAGCAGGAGTGACGCGGGGGGGACAGATACGCAGTATTTT	CASRSDAGGTDTQYF
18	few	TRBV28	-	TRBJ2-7	TGTGCCAGCAGTTTAAGAGTAGATCCTCCCGATCGTCATTACGAGCAGTACTTC	CASSLRVDPPDRHYEQYF
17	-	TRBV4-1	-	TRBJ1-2	TGCGCCAGCAGCCTTCGGGACCCCGGGGACGGCATCTATGGCTACACCTTC	CASSLRDPGDGIYGYTF
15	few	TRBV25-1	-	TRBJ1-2	TGTGCCAGCAGTGACAAGAGGCAGGAACTTTATGGCTACACCTTC	CASSDKRQELYGYTF
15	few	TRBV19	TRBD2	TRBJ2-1	TGTGCCAGTAGATTAGCGGGGGGGCCCTACAATGAGCAGTTCTTC	CASRLAGGPYNEQFF
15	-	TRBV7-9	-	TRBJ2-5	TGTGCCAGCAGCTTAAGACTACGGGGGTCAGAGACCCAGTACTTC	CASSLRLRGSETQYF
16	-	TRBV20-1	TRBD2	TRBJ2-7	TGCAGTGCTATGGGCGAGCTACTAGCGGAAAACAATGAGCAGTACTTC	CSAMGELLAENNEQYF
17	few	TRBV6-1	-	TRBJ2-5	TGTGCCAGCAGTCCCCCCGGTTATTACAGGGTTGGGGAGACCCAGTACTTC	CASSPPGYYRVGETQYF
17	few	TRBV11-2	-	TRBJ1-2	TGTGCCAGCAGCCCGGGGGGGCCCGCTGACCAAAACTATGGCTACACCTTC	CASSPGGPADQNYGYTF
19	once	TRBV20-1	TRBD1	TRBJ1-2	TGCAGTGCTAGAGATCTTGGTGGGACAGGGAAGTGGTCTAGCTATGGCTACACCTTC	CSARDLGGTGKWSSYGYTF
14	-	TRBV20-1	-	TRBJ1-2	TGCAGTGCTAGACAGGGGACCCTTAACTATGGCAACACCTTC	CSARQGTLNYGNTF
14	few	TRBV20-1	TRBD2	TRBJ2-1	TGCAGTGCCCAGACTAGCGGGATTGACGGGGAGCAGTTCTTC	CSAQTSGIDGEQFF
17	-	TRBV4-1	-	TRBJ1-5	TGCGCCAGCAGCCAAGAAATGGCGGGGGTCCTAGGTCAGCCCCAGCATTTT	CASSQEMAGVLGQPQHF
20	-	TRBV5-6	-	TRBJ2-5	TGTGCCAGCAGCTCCCTCTCCGATAGCCCGGGGGCCCGAAGAAAAGAGACCCAGTACTTC	CASSSLSDSPGARRKETQYF
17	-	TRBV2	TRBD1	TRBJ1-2	TGTGCCAGCAGTGAATATCAGGACAGGGCGTCGGGCGATGGCTACACCTTC	CASSEYQDRASGDGYTF
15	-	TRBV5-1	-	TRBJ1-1	TGCGCCAGCAGCCCACGGACTGGAATGTTCACTGAAGCTTTCTTT	CASSPRTGMFTEAFF
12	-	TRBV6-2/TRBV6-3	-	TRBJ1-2	TGTGCCGCTAAAGGTACTAACTATGGCTACACCTTC	CAAKGTNYGYTF
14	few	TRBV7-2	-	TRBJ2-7	TGTGCCAGCAGCCCATTACTGGGCTCCTACGAGCAGTACTTC	CASSPLLGSYEQYF
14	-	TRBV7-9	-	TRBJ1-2	TGTGCCAGCAGCTTAGCTTCGGTGGCGGGAGGCTACACCTTC	CASSLASVAGGYTF
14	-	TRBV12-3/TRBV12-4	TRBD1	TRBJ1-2	TGTGCCAGCACCCCAAGGGACAGGGACTATGGCTACACCTTC	CASTPRDRDYGYTF
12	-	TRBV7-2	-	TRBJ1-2	TGTGCCAGCAGCTTAGGGTTTGATGGCTACACCTTC	CASSLGFDGYTF
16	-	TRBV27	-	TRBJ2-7	TGTGCCAGCAGTTTATCGTTAGCCAGGAGCTCCTACGAGCAGTACTTC	CASSLSLARSSYEQYF
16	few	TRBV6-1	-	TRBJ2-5	TGTGCCAGCAGTGAAGACTTTGTTGTCAGTGAAGAGACCCAGTACTTC	CASSEDFVVSEETQYF
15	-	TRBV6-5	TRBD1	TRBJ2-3	TGTGCCAGCAGCCCCTGGGACAGATACACAGATACGCAGTATTTT	CASSPWDRYTDTQYF
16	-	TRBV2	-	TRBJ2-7	TGTGCCAGCAGTGATGTTCTAAGGGGGACCGCCTACGAGCAGTACTTC	CASSDVLRGTAYEQYF
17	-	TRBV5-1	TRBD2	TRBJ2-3	TGCGCCAGCAGCAAGGCCGGCCGGGGGGAAAGCACAGATACGCAGTATTTT	CASSKAGRGESTDTQYF
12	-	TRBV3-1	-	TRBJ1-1	TGTGCCAGCAGACATAGTAATACTGAAGCTTTCTTT	CASRHSNTEAFF
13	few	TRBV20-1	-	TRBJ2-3	TGCAGTGCTAGTCCCGCGTTCCCAGATACGCAGTATTTT	CSASPAFPDTQYF